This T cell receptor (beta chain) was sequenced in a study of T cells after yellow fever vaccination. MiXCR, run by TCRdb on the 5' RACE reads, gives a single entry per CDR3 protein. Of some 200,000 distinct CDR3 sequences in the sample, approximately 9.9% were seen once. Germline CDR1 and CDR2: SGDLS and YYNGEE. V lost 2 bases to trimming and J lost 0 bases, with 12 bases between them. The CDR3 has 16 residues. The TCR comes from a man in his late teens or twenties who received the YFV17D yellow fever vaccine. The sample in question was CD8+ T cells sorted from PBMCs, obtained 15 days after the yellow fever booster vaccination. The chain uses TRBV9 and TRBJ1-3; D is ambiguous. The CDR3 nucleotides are TGTGCCAGCAGCGTCGAGGGATGGAACTCTGGAAACACCATATATTTT. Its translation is CASSVEGWNSGNTIYF.